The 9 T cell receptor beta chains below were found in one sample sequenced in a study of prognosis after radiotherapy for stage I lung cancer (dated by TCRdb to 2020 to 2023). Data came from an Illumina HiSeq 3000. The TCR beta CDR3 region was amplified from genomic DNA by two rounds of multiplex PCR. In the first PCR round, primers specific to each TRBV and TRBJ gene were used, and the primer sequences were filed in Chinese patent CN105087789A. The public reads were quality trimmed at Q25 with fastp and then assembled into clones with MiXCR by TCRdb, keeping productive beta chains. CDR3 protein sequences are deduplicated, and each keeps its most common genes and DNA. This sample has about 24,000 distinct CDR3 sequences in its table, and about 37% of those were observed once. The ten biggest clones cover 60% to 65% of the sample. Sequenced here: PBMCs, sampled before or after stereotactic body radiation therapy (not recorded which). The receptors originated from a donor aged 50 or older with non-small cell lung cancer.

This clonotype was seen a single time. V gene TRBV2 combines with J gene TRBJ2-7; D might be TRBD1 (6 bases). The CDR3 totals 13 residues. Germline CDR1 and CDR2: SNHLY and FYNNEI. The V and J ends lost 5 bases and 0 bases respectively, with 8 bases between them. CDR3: CASSRQVSYEQYF. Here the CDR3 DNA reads TGTGCCAGCAGTCGACAGGTCTCCTACGAGCAGTACTTC.

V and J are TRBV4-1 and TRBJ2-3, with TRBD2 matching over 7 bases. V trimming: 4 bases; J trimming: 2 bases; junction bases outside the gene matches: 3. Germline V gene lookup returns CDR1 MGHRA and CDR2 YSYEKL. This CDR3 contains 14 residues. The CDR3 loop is CASSPGRFTDTQYF. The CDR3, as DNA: TGCGCCAGCAGCCCCGGGAGGTTCACAGATACGCAGTATTTT.

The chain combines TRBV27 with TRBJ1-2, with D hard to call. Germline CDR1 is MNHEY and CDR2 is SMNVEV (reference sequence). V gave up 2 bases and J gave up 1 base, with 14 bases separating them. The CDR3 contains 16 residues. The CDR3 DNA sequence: TGTGCCAGCAGTTTAAGGCCGTACCCCCATAACTATGGCTACACCTTC. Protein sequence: CASSLRPYPHNYGYTF.

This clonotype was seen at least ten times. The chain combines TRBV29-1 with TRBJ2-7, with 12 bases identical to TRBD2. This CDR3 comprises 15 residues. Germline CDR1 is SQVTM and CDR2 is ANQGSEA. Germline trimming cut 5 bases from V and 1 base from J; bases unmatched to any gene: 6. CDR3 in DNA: TGCAGCGTTTTTACGACTAGCGGGGGTTCCTACGAGCAGTACTTC. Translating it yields CSVFTTSGGSYEQYF.

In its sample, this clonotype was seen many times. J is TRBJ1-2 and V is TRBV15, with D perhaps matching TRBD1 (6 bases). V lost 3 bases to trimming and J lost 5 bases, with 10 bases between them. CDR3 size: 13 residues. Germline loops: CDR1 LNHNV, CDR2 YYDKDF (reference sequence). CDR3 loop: CATSSPQGYGYTF. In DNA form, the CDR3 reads TGTGCCACCAGCAGCCCTCAGGGGTATGGCTACACCTTC. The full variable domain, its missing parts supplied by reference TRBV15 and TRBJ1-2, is DAMVIQNPRYQVTQFGKPVTLSCSQTLNHNVMYWYQQKSSQAPKLLFHYYDKDFNNEADTPDNFQSRRPNTSFCFLDIRSPGLGDTAMYLCATSSPQGYGYTFGSGTRLTVV.

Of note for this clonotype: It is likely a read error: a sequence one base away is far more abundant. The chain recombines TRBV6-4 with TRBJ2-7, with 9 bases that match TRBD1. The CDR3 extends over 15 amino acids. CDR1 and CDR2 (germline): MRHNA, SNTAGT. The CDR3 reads CASSRGQGYSYKQYF. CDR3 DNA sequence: TGTGCCAGCAGCCGGGGACAGGGATACTCCTACAAGCAGTACTTC.

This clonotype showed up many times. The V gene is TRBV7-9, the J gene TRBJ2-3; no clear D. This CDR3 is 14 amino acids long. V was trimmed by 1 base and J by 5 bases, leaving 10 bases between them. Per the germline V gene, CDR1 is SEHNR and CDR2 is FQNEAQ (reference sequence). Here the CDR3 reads CASSLVRSRDTQYF. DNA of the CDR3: TGTGCCAGCAGCTTAGTCCGCTCCAGAGATACGCAGTATTTT.

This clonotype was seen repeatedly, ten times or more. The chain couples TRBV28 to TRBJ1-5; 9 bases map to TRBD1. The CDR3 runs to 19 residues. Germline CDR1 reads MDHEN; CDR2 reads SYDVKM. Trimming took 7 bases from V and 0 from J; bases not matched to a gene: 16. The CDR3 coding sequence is TGTGCCAGCACCCTCATCCAGGGACAGGGTGGCCTTAGCAATCAGCCCCAGCATTTT. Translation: CASTLIQGQGGLSNQPQHF.

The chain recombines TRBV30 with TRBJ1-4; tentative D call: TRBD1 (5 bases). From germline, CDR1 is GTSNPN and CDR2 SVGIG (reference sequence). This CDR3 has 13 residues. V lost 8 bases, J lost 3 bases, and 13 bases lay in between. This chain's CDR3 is CARKGQPNEKLFF. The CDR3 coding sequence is TGTGCCCGGAAGGGGCAGCCTAATGAAAAACTGTTTTTT.